A single sample gave rise to the 22 T cell receptor beta chains below, sequenced in a study of blood T cell repertoires in COVID-19. Profiling relied on immunoSEQ multiplex PCR, and the TCRdb table lists in-frame clones only, not all of them. The table lists 170,000 or so clones, approximately 86% of them singletons. Material: peripheral blood. Receptors originate from a man in his 60s with COVID-19, enrolled during active disease.

The chain is built from TRBV7-9 and TRBJ2-1; 10 bases are shared with TRBD2. Germline V gives CDR1 SEHNR, CDR2 FQNEAQ (reference sequence). The CDR3 extends over 15 amino acids. The ends lost 3 bases at V and 9 bases at J; junction bases unmatched: 8. In DNA, the CDR3 is TGTGCCAGCAGCTTGGCTAGCGGGGGCGTCGGTGAGCAGTTCTTC. The encoded protein is CASSLASGGVGEQFF.

A remark on this clone: A junction end diverges from the germline sequence, so it may reflect a read error. The chain is built from TRBV7-9 and TRBJ1-2, with TRBD1 as a possible D gene (5 bases). The CDR3 spans 13 residues. Germline V gives CDR1 SEHNR, CDR2 FQNEAQ (reference sequence). CDR3 amino acids: CASSLETVYGYTF. The CDR3 DNA reads as TGTGCCAGCAGTTTAGAGACAGTATACGGCTACACCTTC.

V and J are TRBV10-1 and TRBJ2-1; 12 nucleotides align to TRBD2. This CDR3 comprises 14 residues. Germline V gene sequence: CDR1 WNHNN, CDR2 SYGVQD (reference sequence). Trimming cost V 8 bases and J 7 bases; bases outside gene matches: 6. The CDR3 DNA is TGCGCCAGCCGGCTAGCGGGAGGGCCGAATGAGCAGTTCTTC. Encoded protein: CASRLAGGPNEQFF.

Concerning this clone itself: An end of the junction does not agree with germline; a read error may underlie this. The chain employs TRBV6-5 and TRBJ2-7, with 7 bases that match TRBD2. The germline V gene has CDR1 MNHEY and CDR2 SVGAGI. The CDR3 totals 10 residues. The CDR3 bases are TGTGCCCCCGGGGGGTACGGTTCCCACTTC. Protein: CAPGGYGSHF.

The gene calls are TRBV7-6 and TRBJ1-5, with 10 bases fitting TRBD1. After removal of 5 bases from V and 2 bases from J, the junction contained 9 bases not matched to a gene. Germline CDR1 and CDR2: SGHVS and FNYEAQ. The CDR3 is 17 amino acids. CDR3 nucleotides: TGTGCCAGCAGCCCCAACCTCGGGACAGGGGGCAATCAGCCCCAGCATTTT. This sequence encodes CASSPNLGTGGNQPQHF.

This chain links TRBV15 with TRBJ2-5; D is possibly TRBD2 (5 bases). From germline, CDR1 is LNHNV and CDR2 YYDKDF (reference sequence). V shed 8 bases and J shed 5 bases, with 15 bases lying between them. The CDR3 has 13 amino acids. The DNA for the CDR3 is TGTGCCACCTCAAGGAGGTCTGGTGAGACCCAGTACTTC. This gives the protein CATSRRSGETQYF. The whole variable domain, remainder taken from reference TRBV15 and TRBJ2-5, is DAMVIQNPRYQVTQFGKPVTLSCSQTLNHNVMYWYQQKSSQAPKLLFHYYDKDFNNEADTPDNFQSRRPNTSFCFLDIRSPGLGDTAMYLCATSRRSGETQYFGPGTRLLVL.

The sample holds one count of this clone. The rearrangement links TRBV29-1 to TRBJ1-2, with 9 bases aligning to TRBD1. CDR3 length: 11 amino acids. The J segment lost 8 bases and the V segment lost 6 bases, leaving 4 bases of the junction unmatched. CDR1 SQVTM and CDR2 ANQGSEA come from the germline V gene. The CDR3 is CSVWTGEGYTF. The CDR3 DNA follows: TGCAGCGTATGGACAGGGGAAGGCTACACCTTC.

The chain employs TRBV28 and TRBJ1-6; no definite D call. CDR3 length: 14 amino acids. In germline, CDR1 is MDHEN, CDR2 SYDVKM. V was trimmed by 3 bases and J by 3 bases, leaving 6 bases between them. CDR3 residues: CASSFGIYNSPLHF. In nucleotides, the CDR3 is TGTGCCAGCAGTTTCGGTATCTATAATTCACCCCTCCACTTT.

This chain uses TRBV7-8 with TRBJ1-1; D unclear. CDR1 is SGHVS, CDR2 FQNEAQ, per germline. The CDR3 totals 13 residues. Trimming left V 4 bases short and J 3 bases short, with 9 bases between. The CDR3 sequence is CASSSVRDTEAFF. DNA of the CDR3: TGTGCCAGCAGCTCCGTGAGGGACACTGAAGCTTTCTTT. The full variable domain, rest sourced from reference TRBV7-8 and TRBJ1-1, is GAGVSQSPRYKVAKRGQDVALRCDPISGHVSLFWYQQALGQGPEFLTYFQNEAQLDKSGLPSDRFFAERPEGSVSTLKIQRTQQEDSAVYLCASSSVRDTEAFFGQGTRLTVV.

The V and J genes are TRBV27 and TRBJ1-4, with TRBD1 matching 7 bases. The V and J ends lost 5 bases and 8 bases, in that order; junction bases with no gene match: 8. Germline V gene data show CDR1 as MNHEY and CDR2 as SMNVEV (reference sequence). The CDR3 covers 14 residues. The CDR3 protein is CASSQNRGGEKLFF. The CDR3 bases are TGTGCCAGCAGTCAAAACAGGGGAGGCGAAAAACTGTTTTTT.

V is TRBV7-2 and J is TRBJ1-4; 8 bases agree with TRBD1. The CDR3 extends over 15 amino acids. The V gene's germline CDR1 is SGHTA and CDR2 FQGNSA. The ends lost 3 bases at V and 7 bases at J; junction bases unmatched: 7. The CDR3, as DNA: TGTGCCAGCAGCTTCCGAGGACAGGGAAGTGAAAAACTGTTTTTT. The encoded protein is CASSFRGQGSEKLFF. Drawing the rest from reference TRBV7-2 and TRBJ1-4, the complete variable domain is GAGVSQSPSNKVTEKGKDVELRCDPISGHTALYWYRQSLGQGLEFLIYFQGNSAPDKSGLPSDRFSAERTGGSVSTLTIQRTQQEDSAVYLCASSFRGQGSEKLFFGSGTQLSVL.

This clone was found once. The chain is built from TRBV19 and TRBJ1-5; unclear D gene. The CDR3 is made up of 15 amino acids. The V end was cut by 7 bases, the J end by 0 bases, with 13 bases between. CDR1 and CDR2 (germline): LNHDA, SQIVND (reference sequence). The CDR3: CASTKDGSSNQPQHF. In DNA, the CDR3 is TGTGCCAGTACTAAAGACGGTTCTAGCAATCAGCCCCAGCATTTT. Combining the CDR3 with reference TRBV19 and TRBJ1-5 gives the whole variable domain DGGITQSPKYLFRKEGQNVTLSCEQNLNHDAMYWYRQDPGQGLRLIYYSQIVNDFQKGDIAEGYSVSREKKESFPLTVTSAQKNPTAFYLCASTKDGSSNQPQHFGDGTRLSIL.

This CDR3 reads CASSSLSGSAGNTIYF. CDR3 DNA: TGTGCCAGCAGTTCACTGTCAGGCTCCGCTGGAAACACCATATATTTT. The chain is built from TRBV27 and TRBJ1-3; D is ambiguous. The V gene lost 4 bases and the J gene lost 2 bases, with 15 bases spanning the gap. This CDR3 is built from 16 residues. CDR1 and CDR2 from the germline V gene are MNHEY and SMNVEV (reference sequence).

The V and J genes are TRBV11-2 and TRBJ2-7; D is undetermined. CDR1 and CDR2 (germline): SGHAT, FQNNGV. The V end was cut by 1 base, the J end by 6 bases, with 10 bases between. CDR3 length: 13 residues. CDR3 bases: TGTGCCAGCAGCTTAGGGTTGGCTCCCGAGCAGTACTTC. Protein product: CASSLGLAPEQYF.

The chain employs TRBV7-2 and TRBJ2-3; possibly TRBD1 for D (5 bases). This CDR3 comprises 16 residues. Trimming removed 0 bases at V and 2 bases at J, with 12 bases between. Germline V lookup: CDR1 SGHTA, CDR2 FQGNSA. CDR3 bases: TGTGCCAGCAGCTTAGCACCAGGGTCCTCCACAGATACGCAGTATTTT. It yields the protein CASSLAPGSSTDTQYF.

The chain uses TRBV6-5 and TRBJ2-7, with a tentative D call TRBD1 (5 bases). This CDR3 spans 16 amino acids. Germline V lookup: CDR1 MNHEY, CDR2 SVGAGI. The V and J ends lost 0 bases and 0 bases respectively, with 12 bases between them. CDR3 loop: CASSYSPRANSYEQYF. The DNA of the CDR3 is TGTGCCAGCAGTTACTCGCCCAGGGCGAACTCCTACGAGCAGTACTTC.

The rearrangement uses TRBV29-1 and TRBJ2-2, with D tentatively TRBD1 (5 bases). CDR1 is SQVTM and CDR2 is ANQGSEA in the germline V gene. V was pared by 4 bases and J by 2 bases, with 8 bases between. The CDR3 runs 13 residues. CDR3 loop: CSVGGANTGELFF. The CDR3, as DNA: TGCAGCGTTGGGGGCGCAAACACCGGGGAGCTGTTTTTT.

This clone has more than one count but fewer than ten. The gene calls are TRBV27 and TRBJ1-1; 10 positions agree with TRBD1. The CDR3 length is 15 residues. The junction had 4 bases not matched to a gene; V was cut back by 5 bases and J by 1 base. CDR1 and CDR2 from the germline V gene are MNHEY and SMNVEV (reference sequence). The CDR3 region is CASSLRQGANTEAFF. The CDR3, as DNA: TGTGCCAGCAGTCTCAGACAGGGGGCGAACACTGAAGCTTTCTTT.

With respect to this clone: An end of the junction does not agree with germline; a read error may underlie this. J is TRBJ1-2 and V is TRBV29-1; D perhaps matches TRBD1 (5 bases). This CDR3 contains 11 residues. Germline V gene lookup returns CDR1 SQVTM and CDR2 ANQGSEA. The CDR3 sequence is CSVADSGLPYF. CDR3 sequence (DNA): TGCAGCGTAGCCGACAGTGGGCTGCCATACTTC.

This chain uses TRBV5-1 with TRBJ1-3; TRBD1 matches 7 bases. Losses at the gene ends were 6 bases for V and 2 bases for J; bases not matched to a gene: 8. The CDR3 loop spans 15 amino acids. CDR1 SGHRS and CDR2 YFSETQ come from the germline V gene. CDR3 region: CASNTRDRPGNTIYF. CDR3 DNA sequence: TGCGCCAGCAACACCAGGGACAGACCTGGAAACACCATATATTTT. The full variable domain, in which reference TRBV5-1 and TRBJ1-3 provide the parts outside the CDR3, is KAGVTQTPRYLIKTRGQQVTLSCSPISGHRSVSWYQQTPGQGLQFLFEYFSETQRNKGNFPGRFSGRQFSNSRSEMNVSTLELGDSALYLCASNTRDRPGNTIYFGEGSWLTVV.

The CDR3 DNA is TGTGCCAGCAGTTTTAGACAGGGGCTCACCGGGGAGCTGTTTTTT. This sequence encodes CASSFRQGLTGELFF. The rearrangement joins TRBV27 to TRBJ2-2; TRBD1 matches 8 bases. CDR1 is MNHEY and CDR2 is SMNVEV in the germline V gene (reference sequence). V lost 3 bases, J lost 4 bases, and 4 bases stayed unmatched. CDR3 length: 15 residues.

This clone was recorded a few times. The chain combines TRBV7-8 with TRBJ1-1, with D unclear. Trimming shortened V by 4 bases and J by 0 bases, and 15 bases separated the two germline ends. This CDR3 has 16 amino acids. Germline assignment: CDR1 SGHVS and CDR2 FQNEAQ. Here the CDR3 reads CASSSPQGTVNTEAFF. Here the CDR3 DNA reads TGTGCCAGCAGCTCACCCCAAGGCACAGTGAACACTGAAGCTTTCTTT.